This paragraph reports one T cell receptor (beta chain). It has no known antigen specificity. Nothing much larger sits one base from this clone, and base qualities are not available. The source of the sample is a study of control samples from healthy donors and cancer patients (dated by TCRdb to between 2020 and 2021). Library construction relied on the immunoSEQ multiplex PCR assay. TCRdb limited this immuneACCESS table to in-frame rearrangements with V and J called. A share of clones is missing; checked studies link under half to unresolved V genes, and the rest is unexplained. The sample includes 150,000 to 200,000 clones, with around 96% observed a single time. 8.5% of the sample lies in the top ten. From cysteine to phenylalanine, the CDR3 is 17 amino acids long. Only the CDR3 part of the read is kept: 51 bases, read in frame from the first base. CDR1 is given as MNHNS and CDR2 as SASEGT, both from the germline V gene. V ends up 0 bases short and J 4 bases short, with an unmatched junction base count of 7.

Source material: blood. The chain is assembled from TRBV6-1 and TRBJ2-5; TRBD2 aligns with 11 central bases. The sequence was obtained from a woman between 40 and 55 years old in good health. The CDR3 amino acid sequence is: CASSEAGSGRAGETQYF. The DNA reads TGTGCCAGCAGTGAAGCGGGTAGCGGGAGGGCCGGAGAGACCCAGTACTTC.